The T cell receptor (beta chain) described here comes from a study of Ad26.COV2.S vaccination and SARS-CoV-2 variants (dated by TCRdb to about 2021). Broadly, across the study: Vaccine-arm donors came from COV1001, a multicentre, randomized, double-blind, placebo-controlled phase I-IIa trial of Ad26.COV2.S in healthy adults. Trial participants were randomized into five groups of five, in which low-dose or high-dose Ad26.COV2.S was given once or twice, or placebo was given on both occasions. A total of approximately 30 samples were included in the TCR-sequenced set, comprising around 19 Ad26.COV2.S vaccine recipients, 5 placebo recipients and 8 SARS-CoV-2 convalescent individuals. Dosing of Ad26.COV2.S was intramuscular, at either 5x10^10 or 1x10^11 viral particles, delivered as one shot or as two shots spaced 56 days apart. Blinding of investigators to trial group allocation was maintained during experiments and outcome assessment. The specificity and breadth of SARS-CoV-2-reactive T cell receptors after Ad26.COV2.S vaccination were assessed by TCRbeta repertoire sequencing. General study outcomes and caveats: After vaccination, spike-specific CD8+ and CD4+ T cell responses were reported to show substantial breadth. Higher spike-specific TCR breadth was observed in Ad26.COV2.S recipients than in placebo recipients (P = 0.0014). Comparing responses between vaccine doses or regimens was not something the study was powered to do. The authors noted that the TCR breadth and depth analyses may have underestimated total T cell responses. Vaccine and placebo recipients had similar non-spike TCR breadth, a finding consistent with the vaccine containing only spike.

With respect to this clone: What this receptor recognizes is not known. No base quality information exists; no much larger clone differs at one position.

V and J lose 1 base and 7 bases, and a span of 14 bases separates them. The CDR3, cysteine through phenylalanine, is 15 amino acids long. The read is trimmed to its CDR3 DNA, 45 bases read in frame from base 1. The germline V gene encodes CDR1 SGDLS and CDR2 YYNGEE. In the paper's terms, the treatment or condition label means: around 19 received Ad26.COV2.S at low or high dose, single or two shots; five or six received placebo; per-sample allocation not given. Repertoires of vaccine and placebo recipients were sequenced from samples collected on day 63 after the first injection. In Cohort 1b, around 23 adults aged 18-55 years were enrolled at a single site in Boston, USA, between 29 July and 7 August 2020. Ad26.COV2.S was a replication-incompetent adenovirus type 26 vector expressing a prefusion-stabilized SARS-CoV-2 spike protein from the original Wuhan strain. The immunoSEQ Assay was used to sequence TCRbeta CDR3 regions. After extraction, genomic DNA underwent amplification by bias-controlled multiplex PCR, followed by high-throughput sequencing. The authors' pipeline ran thus. Collapsing and filtering of sequences were performed to quantify the absolute abundance of each unique TCRbeta CDR3 region. T cell fraction was estimated by normalizing TCRbeta template counts to usable DNA, which was measured by amplifying reference genes present in all nucleated cells. Repertoire TCRs were annotated as SARS-CoV-2-specific when V gene, CDR3 amino acid sequence and J gene were exactly matched to a known reactive TCR set. The reference SARS-CoV-2 TCR set was derived from MIRA and filtered for enrichment in COVID-19-positive ImmuneCODE repertoires, a step that removed public or cross-reactive TCRs. Using the MIRA antigens, annotated TCRs were further analysed by specific ORF or by position within an ORF. Depth was the summed frequency of annotated unique rearrangements, while breadth was defined as annotated unique rearrangements over total unique productive rearrangements. Group comparisons of TCR breadth used two-sided Wilcoxon rank-sum tests. TCRdb obtained this table from immuneACCESS and retained in-frame rearrangements with V and J assigned. These tables miss some clones; where compared with another copy, unresolved V genes account for less than half of the shortfall, and the remainder is unexplained. V and J calls and clone size come straight from that table; D and trimming were deduced from the DNA. The sample table holds 350,000 to 450,000 clones, of which approximately 89% were seen once. The ten largest make up approximately 1.9% of the sample.

This material consisted of peripheral blood, taken in a trial of Ad26.COV2.S vaccine versus placebo. Recombination connected TRBV9 to TRBJ2-2, with TRBD2 perhaps the D gene, on 5 matching bases. This sequence originates from a person aged 18-65 years who received the Ad26.COV2.S COVID-19 vaccine or a placebo. The CDR3 protein: CASSVTPTTHGELFF. The DNA reads TGTGCCAGCAGCGTAACTCCGACTACGCACGGGGAGCTGTTTTTT.